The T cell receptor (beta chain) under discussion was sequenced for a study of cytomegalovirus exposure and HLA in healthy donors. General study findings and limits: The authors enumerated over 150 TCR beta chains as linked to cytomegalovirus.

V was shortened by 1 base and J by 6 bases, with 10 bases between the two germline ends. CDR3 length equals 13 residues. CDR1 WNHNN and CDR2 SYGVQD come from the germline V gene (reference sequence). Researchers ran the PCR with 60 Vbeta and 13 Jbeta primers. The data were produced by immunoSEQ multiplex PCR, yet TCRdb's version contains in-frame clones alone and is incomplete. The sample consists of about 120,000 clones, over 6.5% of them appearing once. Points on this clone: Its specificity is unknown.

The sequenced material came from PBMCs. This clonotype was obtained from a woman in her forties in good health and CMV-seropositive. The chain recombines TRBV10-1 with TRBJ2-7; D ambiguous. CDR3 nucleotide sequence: TGCGCCAGCAGTGAGTACCCCCCGGGCGAGCAGTACTTC. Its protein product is CASSEYPPGEQYF.